The 32 T cell receptor beta chains presented below share a single source sample, sequenced in a study of T cell repertoires in cytomegalovirus infection (dated by TCRdb to between 2018 and 2020). TCRdb lists the instrument as Illumina HiSeq 1500. TCRdb took the public reads, trimmed them with fastp at Q25, ran MiXCR for clone calling and kept in-frame beta chains. Rows are combined by CDR3 protein, so each entry shows the most common genes and DNA. For this sample there are fewer than 650,000 distinct CDR3 sequences; around 40% appear just once. Of the sample, around 48% is held by the ten largest clones. These receptors' antigens are unknown. Read against the paper, the sample's treatment or condition label means: in vitro stimulation with specific CMV peptide epitopes to enrich CMV-specific T cells. The sequenced sample was cultured PBMCs, obtained from culture after CMV antigen stimulation. These receptors all come from a human donor in good health (CMV status not recorded). Some clones in this sample may be carry-over from other donors' samples.

This chain joins TRBV6-5 and TRBJ1-5; D not resolved. The CDR3 spans 13 residues. The ends were cut back, 0 bases at V and 4 bases at J, with 4 bases in the middle. Germline values: CDR1 MNHEY, CDR2 SVGAGI. CDR3 in amino acids: CASSYSINQPQHF. CDR3 nucleotide sequence: TGTGCCAGCAGTTACTCGATAAATCAGCCCCAGCATTTT.

The CDR3 loop is CSARVDTRGNQPQHF. Here the CDR3 DNA reads TGCAGTGCTAGAGTGGATACCCGAGGCAATCAGCCCCAGCATTTT. The chain recombines TRBV20-1 with TRBJ1-5; D remains unclear. Germline values: CDR1 DFQATT, CDR2 SNEGSKA (reference sequence). V dropped 1 base and J dropped 2 bases, with 12 bases sitting between them. The CDR3 runs 15 residues.

This clonotype occurred many times. This chain uses TRBV7-2 with TRBJ1-3; D gene unclear. The CDR3 covers 14 residues. In germline, CDR1 is SGHTA, CDR2 FQGNSA. V dropped 4 bases and J dropped 0 bases, with 7 bases sitting between them. The CDR3 loop is CASSSRPSGNTIYF. Written as DNA, the CDR3 is TGTGCCAGCAGCTCCAGACCCTCTGGAAACACCATATATTTT.

This clonotype was observed a handful of times. The chain is built from TRBV6-2 or TRBV6-3 and TRBJ2-5; TRBD1 is a possible D gene (5 bases). In germline, CDR1 is MNHEY, CDR2 SVGEGT. CDR3 size: 14 residues. V lost 2 bases, J lost 2 bases, and 9 bases lay in between. The CDR3 spells CASSYGAVQETQYF. The CDR3 DNA follows: TGTGCCAGCAGTTACGGGGCGGTACAAGAGACCCAGTACTTC.

This clonotype was seen a few times. The chain is built from TRBV12-3 or TRBV12-4 and TRBJ1-4; 10 bases agree with TRBD1. The CDR3 spans 14 residues. V gave up 5 bases and J gave up 10 bases; unmatched junction bases: 7. The CDR3 sequence: CASSKPGQGRKLFF. DNA for the CDR3: TGTGCCAGCAGTAAGCCGGGACAGGGGAGAAAACTGTTTTTT.

The rearrangement uses TRBV7-2 and TRBJ1-2; D gene ambiguous. Trimming took off 1 base at V and 2 bases at J, with 8 bases between the two ends. The CDR3 contains 14 residues. Germline V gene data show CDR1 as SGHTA and CDR2 as FQGNSA. This CDR3 is CASSLGPKNYGYTF. CDR3 sequence (DNA): TGTGCCAGCAGCTTAGGTCCGAAAAACTATGGCTACACCTTC.

A few counts support this clonotype. The rearrangement joins TRBV7-8 to TRBJ1-5; D may be TRBD1 (5 bases). The germline V gene has CDR1 SGHVS and CDR2 FQNEAQ. V shed 2 bases and J shed 4 bases, with 12 bases lying between them. This CDR3 has 15 residues. The CDR3 is CASSLFRTRNQPQHF. As DNA, the CDR3 is TGTGCCAGCAGCTTATTTCGGACACGGAATCAGCCCCAGCATTTT.

In this sample, this clonotype turned up a few times. This chain connects TRBV4-1 to TRBJ2-3; unclear D gene. Trimming removed 8 bases from V and 3 bases from J, with 12 bases in between. Germline V gene sequence: CDR1 MGHRA, CDR2 YSYEKL. The CDR3 has 13 amino acids. The CDR3 DNA reads as TGCGCCAGCGCAGGTGAGCCAACAGATACGCAGTATTTT. Protein sequence: CASAGEPTDTQYF.

This clonotype was recorded a few times. This chain connects TRBV7-2 to TRBJ1-6; unclear D gene. The germline gives CDR1 SGHTA, CDR2 FQGNSA. This CDR3 spans 15 amino acids. The V gene lost 1 base and the J gene lost 10 bases, with 14 bases spanning the gap. In DNA, the CDR3 is TGTGCCAGCAGCTTAGTGGGCGGCAGAGACTCACCCCTCCACTTT. Its protein is CASSLVGGRDSPLHF.

This chain joins TRBV6-1 and TRBJ2-7, with D hard to call. V was shortened by 2 bases and J by 0 bases, with 8 bases between the two germline ends. The CDR3 has 14 amino acids. The germline gives CDR1 MNHNS, CDR2 SASEGT. This CDR3 reads CASSEQRSSYEQYF. In DNA form, the CDR3 reads TGTGCCAGCAGTGAACAAAGGAGCTCCTACGAGCAGTACTTC.

This chain uses TRBV20-1 with TRBJ1-4; D not certain. This CDR3 comprises 13 residues. V was cut by 3 bases and J by 6 bases, with 11 bases left in between. Germline lookup yields CDR1 DFQATT and CDR2 SNEGSKA (reference sequence). CDR3 protein: CSAREALDEKLFF. In nucleotides, the CDR3 is TGCAGTGCTAGGGAGGCCCTTGATGAAAAACTGTTTTTT.

This clonotype was observed a few times. The genes are TRBV7-2 and TRBJ2-1, with TRBD2 matching 11 bases. Germline assignment: CDR1 SGHTA and CDR2 FQGNSA. The V and J ends lost 5 bases and 5 bases, in that order; junction bases with no gene match: 17. The CDR3 has 19 amino acids. Here the CDR3 reads CASSARTSGSSSTHNEQFF. The DNA for the CDR3 is TGTGCCAGCAGCGCCCGGACTAGCGGGTCTTCCAGTACCCACAATGAGCAGTTCTTC.

This clonotype was found a few times. The V call is TRBV10-2, the J call TRBJ1-2; 8 nucleotides align to TRBD1. The J segment lost 8 bases and the V segment lost 2 bases, leaving 4 bases of the junction unmatched. The germline CDR1 and CDR2 sequences are WSHSY and SAAADI. The CDR3 sequence is 13 residues long. CDR3 protein: CASSEKDRDGYTF. Written as DNA, the CDR3 is TGCGCCAGCAGTGAGAAGGACAGGGACGGCTACACCTTC.

A note on this clonotype: This may be a read error: a much more frequent sequence differs by one nucleotide. This chain uses TRBV7-2 with TRBJ2-2, with 9 bases aligning to TRBD2. This CDR3 has 16 residues. Germline lookup yields CDR1 SGHTA and CDR2 FQGNSA. CDR3 coding DNA: TGTGCCAGCAGCTTAGCGTCTAGCGGGGTGACCGGGGAGCTGCTTTTT. Translation gives CASSLASSGVTGELLF.

This chain uses TRBV5-1 with TRBJ2-3; D is ambiguous. Germline CDR1 SGHRS, CDR2 YFSETQ. The CDR3 loop spans 13 amino acids. Trimming pared 2 bases from V and 6 bases from J, leaving 10 bases between. This CDR3 reads CASSFGSSDTQYF. The CDR3 bases are TGCGCCAGCAGCTTCGGAAGCTCGGATACGCAGTATTTT.

The J gene is TRBJ2-1, the V gene TRBV20-1; 8 bases are a match to TRBD2. Germline V gene sequence: CDR1 DFQATT, CDR2 SNEGSKA (reference sequence). The CDR3 sequence is 15 residues long. Losses at the gene ends were 5 bases for V and 0 bases for J; bases not matched to a gene: 6. CDR3 bases: TGCAGTGCTGGAGCGGGGGCGAGCTCCTACAATGAGCAGTTCTTC. Its protein product is CSAGAGASSYNEQFF.

V is TRBV7-6 and J is TRBJ2-3, with TRBD1 as a possible D gene (6 bases). Per the germline V gene, CDR1 is SGHVS and CDR2 is FNYEAQ. The V end was cut by 0 bases, the J end by 6 bases, with 10 bases between. The CDR3 is 14 amino acids. The CDR3 coding sequence is TGTGCCAGCAGCTTAGCCGGAAGGGGGGATACGCAGTATTTT. Translated, it gives CASSLAGRGDTQYF.

This clonotype appeared a single time. J is TRBJ2-5 and V is TRBV5-6; TRBD1 agrees at 9 bases. V trimming: 3 bases; J trimming: 4 bases; junction bases outside the gene matches: 7. This CDR3 is built from 15 residues. Germline CDR1 SGHDT, CDR2 YYEEEE. The CDR3 loop reads CASSSVTGGTETQYF. The CDR3 DNA sequence: TGTGCCAGCAGCTCGGTGACAGGGGGAACAGAGACCCAGTACTTC.

This clonotype was observed a few times. This chain links TRBV19 with TRBJ2-3; 12 bases fit TRBD2. The V and J ends lost 5 bases and 1 base, in that order; junction bases with no gene match: 7. Looked up from germline, CDR1 is LNHDA and CDR2 is SQIVND (reference sequence). The CDR3 has 17 amino acids. CDR3 coding DNA: TGTGCCAGTAGTCTAGCGGGGGGGCCCCCCCGCACAGATACGCAGTATTTT. As protein: CASSLAGGPPRTDTQYF.

This clonotype was observed a few times. The chain combines TRBV7-6 with TRBJ2-5; D is unclear. CDR1 is SGHVS, CDR2 FNYEAQ, per germline. V lost 3 bases and J lost 5, with 10 bases in between. This CDR3 spans 13 amino acids. CDR3 sequence (DNA): TGTGCCAGCAGCTTTCTCCGACTGGAGACCCAGTACTTC. Its protein product is CASSFLRLETQYF. The full variable domain, with the rest looked up from reference TRBV7-6 and TRBJ2-5, is GAGVSQSPRYKVTKRGQDVALRCDPISGHVSLYWYRQALGQGPEFLTYFNYEAQQDKSGLPNDRFSAERPEGSISTLTIQRTEQRDSAMYRCASSFLRLETQYFGPGTRLLVL.

The chain joins TRBV7-8 to TRBJ2-2; D not certain. Per germline, CDR1 SGHVS and CDR2 FQNEAQ. The germline V and J ends were trimmed by 1 base and 5 bases, with 11 bases remaining between them. CDR3 length: 15 residues. The CDR3 is CASSLGRLMTGELFF. The CDR3 DNA is TGTGCCAGCAGCTTAGGTAGACTCATGACCGGGGAGCTGTTTTTT.

This clonotype was seen a few times. The rearrangement uses TRBV19 and TRBJ2-6; 7 nucleotides align to TRBD1. Germline CDR1 is LNHDA and CDR2 is SQIVND (reference sequence). V dropped 8 bases and J dropped 0; count of bases not matched to a gene: 10. This CDR3 region has 17 residues. The CDR3 bases are TGTGCCAGTCGAAACAGGGGACGGGACTCTGGGGCCAACGTCCTGACTTTC. This encodes CASRNRGRDSGANVLTF.

This chain joins TRBV20-1 and TRBJ2-7; TRBD1 matches at 7 bases. There are 12 residues in the CDR3. Germline CDR1 and CDR2: DFQATT and SNEGSKA (reference sequence). J lost 3 bases, V lost 5 bases, and 4 bases had no gene match. The CDR3 DNA sequence: TGCAGTGCTGAGGGACAGCTCTACGAGCAGTACTTC. Translation: CSAEGQLYEQYF.

This clonotype showed up just a few times. V gene TRBV7-7 combines with J gene TRBJ1-6; D gene unclear. The CDR3 contains 13 residues. In germline, CDR1 is SSHAT, CDR2 FNYEAQ (reference sequence). V was trimmed by 3 bases and J by 7 bases, leaving 7 bases between them. The CDR3 loop reads CASSLARNSPLHF. CDR3 nucleotides: TGTGCCAGCAGCTTGGCACGAAATTCACCCCTCCACTTT.

The chain couples TRBV7-8 to TRBJ2-3; the match to TRBD2 covers 8 bases. Germline V gene sequence: CDR1 SGHVS, CDR2 FQNEAQ. V dropped 4 bases and J dropped 4; count of bases not matched to a gene: 7. CDR3 length: 15 amino acids. The CDR3 DNA reads TGTGCCAGCAGCTCCCGGGGGGGCGGGGCAGATACGCAGTATTTT. Its translation is CASSSRGGGADTQYF.

V usage is TRBV6-1 and J usage is TRBJ1-1; D not resolved. V shed 4 bases and J shed 1 base, with 10 bases lying between them. This CDR3 spans 14 amino acids. Germline V lookup: CDR1 MNHNS, CDR2 SASEGT. The DNA of the CDR3 is TGTGCCAGCAGTGTCCATGGACCGAACACTGAAGCTTTCTTT. Encoded protein: CASSVHGPNTEAFF.

The rearrangement uses TRBV7-8 and TRBJ2-2; possibly TRBD2 for D (6 bases). Germline V CDR1 and CDR2: SGHVS, FQNEAQ. The CDR3 runs 18 residues. Between the trimmed V and J ends, which lost 3 bases and 0 bases, there was a span of 17 bases. The CDR3 is CASSLLTGARSNTGELFF. The CDR3 DNA follows: TGTGCCAGCAGCTTGCTGACGGGAGCGCGATCGAACACCGGGGAGCTGTTTTTT. The complete variable domain, with remaining parts taken from reference TRBV7-8 and TRBJ2-2, reads GAGVSQSPRYKVAKRGQDVALRCDPISGHVSLFWYQQALGQGPEFLTYFQNEAQLDKSGLPSDRFFAERPEGSVSTLKIQRTQQEDSAVYLCASSLLTGARSNTGELFFGEGSRLTVL.

The genes are TRBV14 and TRBJ1-1; D not certain. Between the trimmed V and J ends, which lost 4 bases and 5 bases, there was a span of 11 bases. The CDR3 length is 13 residues. CDR1 is SGHDN, CDR2 FVKESK, per germline. In DNA form, the CDR3 reads TGTGCCAGCAGCCTTGGGCGGAGGACTGAAGCTTTCTTT. Amino acid sequence: CASSLGRRTEAFF.

The V call is TRBV11-2, the J call TRBJ2-7; D gene ambiguous. From germline, CDR1 is SGHAT and CDR2 FQNNGV. This CDR3 is 15 amino acids long. Deletions cut 5 bases from V and 2 bases from J, with 16 bases between. The CDR3 DNA follows: TGTGCCAGCAGCGCCTTGACCGGGCGAGCCTACGAGCAGTACTTC. Translation gives CASSALTGRAYEQYF.

The rearrangement joins TRBV7-9 to TRBJ2-1, with D possibly being TRBD1 or TRBD2 (5 bases each). The CDR3 runs to 17 residues. Germline V gene sequence: CDR1 SEHNR, CDR2 FQNEAQ (reference sequence). Trimming removed 5 bases at V and 2 bases at J, with 19 bases between. Written as DNA, the CDR3 is TGTGCCAGCAGCACGCGGAGGATCGGGGACCCCTACAATGAGCAGTTCTTC. This gives the protein CASSTRRIGDPYNEQFF.

This rearrangement joins TRBV20-1 to TRBJ2-1, with D perhaps TRBD2 (6 bases). CDR3 length equals 14 residues. The germline V gene has CDR1 DFQATT and CDR2 SNEGSKA (reference sequence). Deletions cut 0 bases from V and 9 bases from J, with 15 bases between. This CDR3 reads CSARDRLGRGEQFF. In nucleotides, the CDR3 is TGCAGTGCTAGAGATCGACTAGGCCGCGGTGAGCAGTTCTTC.

This rearrangement joins TRBV20-1 to TRBJ2-1, with 13 bases identical to TRBD2. The V segment lost 7 bases and the J segment 6 bases; nucleotides outside the gene matches: 6. The CDR3 totals 14 residues. Germline CDR1 is DFQATT and CDR2 is SNEGSKA (reference sequence). The CDR3 here is CSVAGTSGANEQFF. The CDR3 nucleotides read TGCAGTGTCGCGGGGACTAGCGGGGCCAATGAGCAGTTCTTC.